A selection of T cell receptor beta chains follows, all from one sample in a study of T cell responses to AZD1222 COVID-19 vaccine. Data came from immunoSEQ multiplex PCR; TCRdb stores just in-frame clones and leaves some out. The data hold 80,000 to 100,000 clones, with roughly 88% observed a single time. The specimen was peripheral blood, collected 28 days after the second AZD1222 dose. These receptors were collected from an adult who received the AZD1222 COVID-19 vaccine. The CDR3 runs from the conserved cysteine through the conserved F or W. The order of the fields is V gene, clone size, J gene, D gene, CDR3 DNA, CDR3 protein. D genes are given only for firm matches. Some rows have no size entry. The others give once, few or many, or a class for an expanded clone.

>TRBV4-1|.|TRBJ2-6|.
TGCGCCAGCAGCCAGCAGATTATTGGGGTCGGCTCTGGGGCCAACGTCCTGACTTTC
CASSQQIIGVGSGANVLTF
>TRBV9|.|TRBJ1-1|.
TGTGCCAGCAGCCCAATGGGCAGACCTGAAGCTTTCTTT
CASSPMGRPEAFF
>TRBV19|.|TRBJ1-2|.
TGTGCCAGCACAACAGGGTCTGGCTACACCTTC
CASTTGSGYTF
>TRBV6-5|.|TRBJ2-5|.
TGTGCCAGCAGTTTCTCAGGAGAGACCCAGTACTTC
CASSFSGETQYF
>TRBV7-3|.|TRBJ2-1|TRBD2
TGTGCCAGCAGCTTAACGGCCGGGACTAGTGAGCAGTTCTTC
CASSLTAGTSEQFF
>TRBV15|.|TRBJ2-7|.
TGTGCCACCAGCTGGGACGTGGCAGGAACCTACGAGCAGTACTTC
CATSWDVAGTYEQYF
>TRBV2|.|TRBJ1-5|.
TGTGCCAGCAGTGAAGGGATTGAGGCTCAGCCCCAGCATTTT
CASSEGIEAQPQHF
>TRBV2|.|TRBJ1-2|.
TGTGCCAGCAGTGAGGAGGAGGAAAATGGCTACACCTTC
CASSEEEENGYTF
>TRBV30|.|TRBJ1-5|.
TGTGCCTGGAGGGGGGTAGGCTCGAATCAGCCCCAGCATTTT
CAWRGVGSNQPQHF
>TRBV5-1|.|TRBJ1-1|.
TGCGCCAGCAGCTTGGGAAGCGGGGCTGAAGCTTTCTTT
CASSLGSGAEAFF
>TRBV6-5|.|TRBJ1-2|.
TGTGCCAGCAGTCCCCGGGGGCAGACTAACTATGGCTACACCTTC
CASSPRGQTNYGYTF
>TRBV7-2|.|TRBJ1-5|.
TGTGCCAGCAGCTTCCGACAGTCTCAGCCCCAGCATTTT
CASSFRQSQPQHF
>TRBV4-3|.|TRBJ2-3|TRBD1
TGCGCCAGCAGCCAAGAGGACAGGGTTACAGATACGCAGTATTTT
CASSQEDRVTDTQYF
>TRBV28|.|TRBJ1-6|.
TGTGCCAGCAGTACTCGGACAGTTCAACGCCTCCACTTT
CASSTRTVQRLHF
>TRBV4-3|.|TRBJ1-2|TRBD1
TGCGCCAGCAGCCAAGATTTGGTGGACAGGGGCCCGAGGAGTGGCTACACCTTC
CASSQDLVDRGPRSGYTF
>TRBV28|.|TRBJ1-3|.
TGTGCCAGCAGTTTAATCTTTAAAAGCTCTGGAAACACCATATATTTT
CASSLIFKSSGNTIYF
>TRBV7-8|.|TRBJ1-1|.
TGTGCCAGCAGCTTACCAGCAAACGGGCGTAACACTGAAGCTTTCTTT
CASSLPANGRNTEAFF
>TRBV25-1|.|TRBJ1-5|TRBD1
TGTGCCAGCACAGGACAGGGGGCCGGGCAGCCCCAGCATTTT
CASTGQGAGQPQHF
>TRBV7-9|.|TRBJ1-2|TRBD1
TGTGCCAGCAGCCCCGGGACAGGGAGTGCGAACTATGGCTACACCTTC
CASSPGTGSANYGYTF
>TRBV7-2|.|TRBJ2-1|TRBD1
TGTGCCAGCAGCCCAGGGGGATTAGCTGTCAATGAGCAGTTCTTC
CASSPGGLAVNEQFF
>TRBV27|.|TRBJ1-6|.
TGTGCCAGCTGGACAGTCTCGGATAATTCACCCCTCCACTTT
CASWTVSDNSPLHF
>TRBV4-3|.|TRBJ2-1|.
TGCGCCAGCAGCCACGGGGGTGGGGCCAAGGAGCAGTTCTTC
CASSHGGGAKEQFF
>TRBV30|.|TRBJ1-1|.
TGTGCCTGGAAACCTACCGACAGGTTCAACACTGAAGCTTTCTTT
CAWKPTDRFNTEAFF
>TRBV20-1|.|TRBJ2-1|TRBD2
TGCAGTGCTAGTCGAACTAGCGGGAGTGCGGATGAGCAGTTCTTC
CSASRTSGSADEQFF
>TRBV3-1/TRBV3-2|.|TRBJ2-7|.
TGTGCCAGCAGCCAAGCGTGGCATCCTTGGCCTAGGGGGCAGTACTTC
CASSQAWHPWPRGQYF
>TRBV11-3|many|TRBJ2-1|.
TGTGCCACCAACACCGGGGGGCTTGAAGAGCAGTTCTTC
CATNTGGLEEQFF
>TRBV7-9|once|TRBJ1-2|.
TGTGCCAGCAGCTTAGTGAAGGACAGCTATGGCTACACCTTC
CASSLVKDSYGYTF
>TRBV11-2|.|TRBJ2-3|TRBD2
TGTGCCAGCAGCTCCCGGTCGCAAGCGGGGGGCCGAAAGTATTTT
CASSSRSQAGGRKYF
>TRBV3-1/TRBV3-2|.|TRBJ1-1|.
TGTGCCAGCAGCCCCGTTCACCGGGAAAACACTGAAGCTTTCTTT
CASSPVHRENTEAFF
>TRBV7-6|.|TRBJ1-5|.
TGTGCCAGCAGCTTAGCTGGCGGGCTCAATCAGCCCCAGCATTTT
CASSLAGGLNQPQHF
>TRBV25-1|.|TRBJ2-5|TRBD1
TGTGCCAGCGGCGACAGGGGGGAGACCCAGTACTTC
CASGDRGETQYF
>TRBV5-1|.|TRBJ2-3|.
TGCGCCAGCAGCCCAGGGGCGGGGGAAGATACGCAGTATTTT
CASSPGAGEDTQYF
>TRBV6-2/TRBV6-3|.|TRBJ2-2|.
TGTGCCAGCAGTTGGTTCCGAGACGGGGAGCTGTTTTTT
CASSWFRDGELFF
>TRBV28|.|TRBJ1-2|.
TGTGCCAGCCGTCTTTCTGGGTCCCACTATGGCTACACCTTC
CASRLSGSHYGYTF
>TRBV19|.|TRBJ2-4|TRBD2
TGTGCCAGTAGTATAGGCGGGAGAGGCAAAAACATTCAGTACTTC
CASSIGGRGKNIQYF
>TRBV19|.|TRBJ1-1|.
TGTGCCAGTACCCCCCGGCGGGGACGGAACACTGAAGCTTTCTTT
CASTPRRGRNTEAFF
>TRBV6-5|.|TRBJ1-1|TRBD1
TGTGCCAGCAGTTACGGGGGACAGGGTCATAACACTGAAGCTTTCTTT
CASSYGGQGHNTEAFF
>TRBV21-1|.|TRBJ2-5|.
TGTGCCAGCAGCAAACCTCACCTCTTACGGGAGGGGGGGTCGGAGACCCAGTACTTC
CASSKPHLLREGGSETQYF
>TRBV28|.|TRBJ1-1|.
TGTGCCAGCAGCTTAAAGGGGGAGGGTAGCACTGAAGCTTTCTTT
CASSLKGEGSTEAFF
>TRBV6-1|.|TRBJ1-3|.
TGTGCCAGCAGTGCGGACCCAGCACAAACTGGAAACACCATATATTTT
CASSADPAQTGNTIYF
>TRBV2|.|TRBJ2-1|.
TGTGCCAGCAGTGAAGAGGAAAAGCAGTTCTTC
CASSEEEKQFF
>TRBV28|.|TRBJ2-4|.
TGTGCCAGCAGTTTCTCGGGGGCGGGAAACATTCAGTACTTC
CASSFSGAGNIQYF
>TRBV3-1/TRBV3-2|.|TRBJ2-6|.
TGTGCCAGCAGCCGGACTCTATCTGGGGCCAACGTCCTGACTTTC
CASSRTLSGANVLTF
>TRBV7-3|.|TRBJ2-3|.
TGTGCCAGCAGCCCTTCTGGGGGAAAGGCAGATACGCAGTATTTT
CASSPSGGKADTQYF
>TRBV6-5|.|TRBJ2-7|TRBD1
TGTGCCAGCAGTTACTCTAACAGGGGTACCTACGAGCAGTACTTC
CASSYSNRGTYEQYF
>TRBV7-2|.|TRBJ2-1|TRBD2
TGTGCCAGCAGCTTAGAACTAGCGGGAGGGGGCAATGAGCAGTTCTTC
CASSLELAGGGNEQFF
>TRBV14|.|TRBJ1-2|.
TGTGCCAGCAGCCAAGGGCCTGCGGGTATTAACTATGGCTACACCTTC
CASSQGPAGINYGYTF
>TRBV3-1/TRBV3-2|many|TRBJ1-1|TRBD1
TGTGCCAGCAGCCCATCCTTGGGACAGCGCTCTGAAGCTTTCTTT
CASSPSLGQRSEAFF
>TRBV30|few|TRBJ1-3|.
TGTGCCCAGGCAGGAAGGACGCTCGGAAACACCATATATTTT
CAQAGRTLGNTIYF